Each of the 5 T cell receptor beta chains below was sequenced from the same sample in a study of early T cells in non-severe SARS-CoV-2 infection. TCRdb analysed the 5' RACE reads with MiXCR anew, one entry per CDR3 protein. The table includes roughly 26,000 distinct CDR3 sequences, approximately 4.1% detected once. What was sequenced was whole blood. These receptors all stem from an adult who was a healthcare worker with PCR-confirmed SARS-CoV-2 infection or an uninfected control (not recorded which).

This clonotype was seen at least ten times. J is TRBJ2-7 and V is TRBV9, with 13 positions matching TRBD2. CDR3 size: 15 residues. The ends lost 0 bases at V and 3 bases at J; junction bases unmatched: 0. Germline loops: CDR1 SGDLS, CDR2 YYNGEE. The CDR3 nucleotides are TGTGCCAGCAGCGTAGGGACTAGCGGGGGCTACGAGCAGTACTTC. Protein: CASSVGTSGGYEQYF.

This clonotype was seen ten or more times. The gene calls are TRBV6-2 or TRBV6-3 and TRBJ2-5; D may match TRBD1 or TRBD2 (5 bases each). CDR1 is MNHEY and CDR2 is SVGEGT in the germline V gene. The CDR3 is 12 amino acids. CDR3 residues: CLVGRTQETQYF. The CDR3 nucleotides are TGTCTCGTGGGACGGACACAAGAGACCCAGTACTTC.

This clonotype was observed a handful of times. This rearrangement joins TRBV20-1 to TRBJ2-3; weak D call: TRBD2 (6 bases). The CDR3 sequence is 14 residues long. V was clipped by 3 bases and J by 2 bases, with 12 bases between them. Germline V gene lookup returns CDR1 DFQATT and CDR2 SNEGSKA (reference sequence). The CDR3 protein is CSASPSGYTDTQYF. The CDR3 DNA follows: TGCAGTGCTAGCCCCAGCGGGTACACAGATACGCAGTATTTT.

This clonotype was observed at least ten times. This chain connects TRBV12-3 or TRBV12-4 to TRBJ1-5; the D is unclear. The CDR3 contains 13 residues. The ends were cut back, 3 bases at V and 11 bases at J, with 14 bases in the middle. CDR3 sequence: CASSFSIPKAQHF. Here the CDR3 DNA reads TGTGCCAGCAGTTTTTCCATACCAAAAGCCCAGCATTTT.

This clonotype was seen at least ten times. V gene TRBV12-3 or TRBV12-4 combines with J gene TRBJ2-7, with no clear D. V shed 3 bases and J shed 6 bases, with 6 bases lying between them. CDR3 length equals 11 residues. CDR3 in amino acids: CASSLVGEQYF. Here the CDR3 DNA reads TGTGCCAGCAGTTTGGTAGGCGAGCAGTACTTC.